These 20 T cell receptor beta chains share one sample of origin, sequenced in a study of response to subunit inactivated influenza vaccine. TCRdb reprocessed the RT-PCR reads with MiXCR, giving one entry per CDR3 protein. Among 450,000 to 500,000 distinct CDR3 sequences, 11% were seen once, and the ten largest hold over 9.5%. The material sequenced was PBMCs from blood, taken roughly 6 weeks after vaccination. These receptor sequences come from a man in his fifties who received an inactivated influenza vaccine.

The sample holds many counts of this clonotype. This chain links TRBV12-3 or TRBV12-4 with TRBJ2-1, with D perhaps matching TRBD1 (5 bases). The CDR3 spans 15 residues. The V gene lost 5 bases and the J gene lost 3 bases, with 14 bases spanning the gap. CDR3 coding DNA: TGTGCCAGCAGTATCGACAAGGGGTACTACAATGAGCAGTTCTTC. Residues: CASSIDKGYYNEQFF.

This clonotype was detected ten times or more. The V call is TRBV7-8, the J call TRBJ2-2; no reliable D call. The V gene's germline CDR1 is SGHVS and CDR2 FQNEAQ. V was pared by 1 base and J by 1 base, with 10 bases between. The CDR3 sequence is 16 residues long. The DNA of the CDR3 is TGTGCCAGCAGCTTAGAATGGACGCTGAACACCGGGGAGCTGTTTTTT. Residues: CASSLEWTLNTGELFF.

This clonotype was counted a few times. The chain joins TRBV5-1 to TRBJ1-3; D gene unclear. Germline CDR1 SGHRS, CDR2 YFSETQ. Trimming took off 0 bases at V and 2 bases at J, with 9 bases between the two ends. The CDR3 runs to 15 residues. This chain's CDR3 is CASSLEALPGNTIYF. The CDR3 DNA reads as TGCGCCAGCAGCTTGGAGGCACTCCCTGGAAACACCATATATTTT.

This CDR3 is CASSLGGKTTDTQYF. In DNA, the CDR3 is TGCGCCAGCAGCTTGGGCGGGAAGACCACAGATACGCAGTATTTT. V is TRBV5-1 and J is TRBJ2-3, with D tentatively TRBD2 (6 bases). The V end was cut by 0 bases, the J end by 2 bases, with 10 bases between. CDR1 and CDR2 (germline): SGHRS, YFSETQ. This CDR3 has 15 amino acids. Filled out from reference TRBV5-1 and TRBJ2-3, the complete variable domain reads KAGVTQTPRYLIKTRGQQVTLSCSPISGHRSVSWYQQTPGQGLQFLFEYFSETQRNKGNFPGRFSGRQFSNSRSEMNVSTLELGDSALYLCASSLGGKTTDTQYFGPGTRLTVL.

V is TRBV6-5 and J is TRBJ2-7, with D possibly matching TRBD1 (5 bases). The V end lost 4 bases, the J end lost 1 base, and 11 bases lay between the germline ends. The germline gives CDR1 MNHEY, CDR2 SVGAGI. The CDR3 spans 14 residues. The CDR3 DNA reads as TGTGCCAGCAGTTCGACAGTCCTTTCCTACGAGCAGTACTTC. Its protein is CASSSTVLSYEQYF.

This chain links TRBV9 with TRBJ2-6; unclear D gene. The CDR3 totals 13 residues. The ends were cut back, 0 bases at V and 3 bases at J, with 1 base in the middle. In germline, CDR1 is SGDLS, CDR2 YYNGEE. The chain's CDR3 is CASSVDGANVLTF. In DNA form, the CDR3 reads TGTGCCAGCAGCGTAGATGGGGCCAACGTCCTGACTTTC. The whole variable domain, filled in from reference TRBV9 and TRBJ2-6, reads DSGVTQTPKHLITATGQRVTLRCSPRSGDLSVYWYQQSLDQGLQFLIQYYNGEERAKGNILERFSAQQFPDLHSELNLSSLELGDSALYFCASSVDGANVLTFGAGSRLTVL.

There are a few counts of this clonotype. The chain uses TRBV29-1 and TRBJ2-3; D is undetermined. Trimming took off 5 bases at V and 2 bases at J, with 11 bases between the two ends. Germline CDR1 is SQVTM and CDR2 is ANQGSEA. This CDR3 has 13 residues. The DNA of the CDR3 is TGCAGCGTTCTTGTTGGAAACACAGATACGCAGTATTTT. Its translation is CSVLVGNTDTQYF.

Details on this clonotype: One end of the junction does not line up with germline, which may come from a read error. The rearrangement links TRBV7-2 to TRBJ2-7; 8 bases are shared with TRBD2. The germline V gene has CDR1 SGHTA and CDR2 FQGNSA. The CDR3 contains 14 residues. The CDR3 DNA sequence: TGTGCCAGCAGCTTAAGCGGGAGCTCCTCCGAGCAGTACTTC. Protein product: CASSLSGSSSEQYF.

The chain recombines TRBV18 with TRBJ2-7; 8 bases align to TRBD1. The ends lost 3 bases at V and 3 bases at J; junction bases unmatched: 4. This CDR3 has 14 amino acids. The germline gives CDR1 KGHSH, CDR2 LQKENI. This CDR3 reads CASSPDRAIYEQYF. The DNA for the CDR3 is TGTGCCAGCTCACCGGACAGGGCTATCTACGAGCAGTACTTC.

This sequence joins TRBV24-1 and TRBJ2-1; D gene unclear. Per germline, CDR1 KGHDR and CDR2 SFDVKD. Trimming took off 2 bases at V and 9 bases at J, with 16 bases between the two ends. CDR3 size: 15 residues. CDR3 protein: CATSDSAVIRSEQFF. The CDR3, as DNA: TGTGCCACCAGTGATTCGGCAGTTATCCGCTCTGAGCAGTTCTTC.

This clonotype was detected only a few times. The chain carries TRBV10-3 and TRBJ2-3; TRBD2 agrees at 16 bases. There are 16 residues in the CDR3. Germline CDR1 ENHRY, CDR2 SYGVKD. J lost 5 bases, V lost 10 bases, and 9 bases had no gene match. CDR3 nucleotides: TGTGCCAGCCAAGGGACTAGCGGGAGGGCAGGAGATACGCAGTATTTT. Its protein product is CASQGTSGRAGDTQYF.

This clonotype was recorded a few times. The V and J genes are TRBV27 and TRBJ1-5; the D gene is possibly TRBD1 (5 bases). The CDR3 has 14 amino acids. V gave up 6 bases and J gave up 2 bases, with 11 bases separating them. The germline gives CDR1 MNHEY, CDR2 SMNVEV (reference sequence). CDR3 region: CASRGLGGNQPQHF. The DNA for the CDR3 is TGTGCCAGCAGGGGGCTTGGGGGCAATCAGCCCCAGCATTTT.

This sequence joins TRBV4-1 and TRBJ2-2; no clear D. Germline V CDR1 and CDR2: MGHRA, YSYEKL. The CDR3 runs to 14 residues. With 2 bases removed from V and 5 bases from J, the gap between germline ends came to 9 bases. The CDR3 is CASSQFLVTGELFF. The CDR3 bases are TGCGCCAGCAGCCAATTCTTAGTAACCGGGGAGCTGTTTTTT.

This clonotype was recorded at least ten times. The chain combines TRBV6-6 with TRBJ2-7, with D possibly being TRBD2 (6 bases). Trimming removed 5 bases at V and 3 bases at J, with 11 bases between. Germline CDR1 and CDR2: MNHNY and SVGAGI (reference sequence). The CDR3 runs to 13 residues. The chain's CDR3 is CASSTGGLYEQYF. CDR3 nucleotides: TGTGCCAGCAGTACCGGGGGACTCTACGAGCAGTACTTC.

This clonotype was detected only a few times. J is TRBJ2-1 and V is TRBV7-2, with D possibly TRBD1 on 5 matching bases. CDR1 and CDR2 (germline): SGHTA, FQGNSA. With 7 bases removed from V and 5 bases from J, the gap between germline ends came to 15 bases. The CDR3 loop spans 14 amino acids. CDR3 region: CASNLGLGHNEQFF. CDR3 DNA: TGTGCCAGCAATTTGGGATTGGGGCACAATGAGCAGTTCTTC.

In this sample, this clonotype turned up many times. This chain joins TRBV6-1 and TRBJ2-5, with 10 positions matching TRBD2. The CDR3 consists of 15 residues. With 5 bases clipped from V and 6 bases from J, the junction kept 9 bases outside the gene matches. The germline V gene has CDR1 MNHNS and CDR2 SASEGT. The CDR3 DNA reads TGTGCCAGCAGTCCGGGGACTAGCGCTAGTCAGACCCAGTACTTC. This encodes CASSPGTSASQTQYF.

This clonotype was found many times. The chain links TRBV30 to TRBJ2-1; D is possibly TRBD2 (5 bases). Germline values: CDR1 GTSNPN, CDR2 SVGIG (reference sequence). V gave up 0 bases and J gave up 9 bases, with 9 bases separating them. CDR3 length: 12 residues. The CDR3 is CAWSVGGAEQFF. DNA of the CDR3: TGTGCCTGGAGTGTTGGAGGCGCTGAGCAGTTCTTC.

This clonotype was seen more than once but under ten times. This chain joins TRBV7-9 and TRBJ1-2; 10 nucleotides align to TRBD1. Trimming at V came to 0 bases and at J to 6 bases, leaving 1 base not matched to a gene. Germline loops: CDR1 SEHNR, CDR2 FQNEAQ (reference sequence). The CDR3 is 14 amino acids. The CDR3 nucleotides read TGTGCCAGCAGCTTAGCGGGACAGGGGAATGGCTACACCTTC. This translates into CASSLAGQGNGYTF.

The rearrangement joins TRBV28 to TRBJ2-7; TRBD1 aligns across 7 bases. V lost 4 bases to trimming and J lost 7 bases; unmatched junction nucleotides: 4. Germline V gives CDR1 MDHEN, CDR2 SYDVKM. There are 12 residues in the CDR3. In DNA, the CDR3 is TGTGCCAGCAGTTCCACAGGGGAAGAGCAGTACTTC. Its translation: CASSSTGEEQYF.

The chain couples TRBV5-5 to TRBJ2-4, with D hard to call. CDR3 length equals 14 residues. Per the germline V gene, CDR1 is SGHKS and CDR2 is YYEKEE (reference sequence). Trimming took 0 bases from V and 9 from J, leaving 13 bases between them. CDR3 bases: TGTGCCAGCAGCTTGGAGGTTGTAGGGTCCATTCAGTACTTC. Translated: CASSLEVVGSIQYF.